This passage covers 9 T cell receptor beta chains from one sample sequenced in a study of Ad26.COV2.S vaccination and SARS-CoV-2 variants. Profiling relied on immunoSEQ multiplex PCR, and the TCRdb table lists in-frame clones only, not all of them. The repertoire consists of about 440,000 clones, with about nine tenths occurring once and the leading ten covering roughly 3.9%. Treatment described: some 20 received Ad26.COV2.S at low or high dose, single or two shots; five or six received placebo; per-sample allocation not given. Sampling happened 63 days after the first vaccine or placebo injection. The specimen was peripheral blood, collected in a trial of Ad26.COV2.S vaccine versus placebo. The receptors here all came from a person aged 18 to 65 who received the Ad26.COV2.S COVID-19 vaccine or a placebo.

V is TRBV24-1 and J is TRBJ2-2; 7 positions match TRBD2. CDR3 length: 14 amino acids. J gave up 1 base and V 7 bases, and 2 bases lay outside the gene matches. Germline V gives CDR1 KGHDR, CDR2 SFDVKD. CDR3 coding DNA: TGTGCCACCAGGGCTAGCGGGAACACCGGGGAGCTGTTTTTT. Encoded protein: CATRASGNTGELFF.

The chain combines TRBV3-1 (or the pseudogene TRBV3-2) with TRBJ2-7; the match to TRBD2 covers 7 bases. V lost 3 bases to trimming and J lost 0 bases; unmatched junction nucleotides: 5. The CDR3 is 15 amino acids. Germline V CDR1 and CDR2: LGHDT, YNNKEL (reference sequence). CDR3 sequence (DNA): TGTGCCAGCAGCCAGATTAGCGGGTTCTCCTACGAGCAGTACTTC. It codes for CASSQISGFSYEQYF.

The rearrangement joins TRBV19 to TRBJ2-6, with 9 bases identical to TRBD1. Germline values: CDR1 LNHDA, CDR2 SQIVND (reference sequence). The junction had 6 bases not matched to a gene; V was cut back by 6 bases and J by 0 bases. The CDR3 totals 17 residues. The CDR3 spells CASRTGTGTSGANVLTF. CDR3 nucleotide sequence: TGTGCCAGTAGGACCGGGACAGGGACCTCTGGGGCCAACGTCCTGACTTTC.

The J gene is TRBJ2-7, the V gene TRBV2; D perhaps matches TRBD1 (5 bases). This CDR3 comprises 13 residues. Trimming removed 8 bases at V and 0 bases at J, with 11 bases between. Per germline, CDR1 SNHLY and CDR2 FYNNEI. CDR3 coding DNA: TGTGCCAGCCAACCGCAGGGCTCCTACGAGCAGTACTTC. Protein product: CASQPQGSYEQYF.

Only one count was recorded for this clone. The gene calls are TRBV18 and TRBJ2-7, with 9 nucleotides matching TRBD1. The V gene end was trimmed by 2 bases and the J gene end by 6 bases; junction bases not matched to a gene: 8. The CDR3 has 15 residues. Germline lookup yields CDR1 KGHSH and CDR2 LQKENI. The CDR3 loop reads CASSPVRDREGEQYF. The CDR3 DNA reads as TGTGCCAGCTCACCAGTCCGGGACAGGGAGGGCGAGCAGTACTTC.

V and J are TRBV7-8 and TRBJ1-5; D gene uncertain. V was cut by 3 bases and J by 0 bases, with 9 bases left in between. The CDR3 is made up of 15 amino acids. Germline V lookup: CDR1 SGHVS, CDR2 FQNEAQ. CDR3 residues: CASSFFHGSNQPQHF. CDR3 nucleotides: TGTGCCAGCAGCTTTTTTCATGGTAGCAATCAGCCCCAGCATTTT.

V is TRBV3-1 (or the pseudogene TRBV3-2) and J is TRBJ2-7; no clear D gene. Trimming removed 1 base from V and 0 bases from J, with 10 bases in between. This CDR3 contains 15 residues. Germline lookup yields CDR1 LGHDT and CDR2 YNNKEL (reference sequence). The CDR3 nucleotides are TGTGCCAGCAGCCAAGGATCGATTAGCTCCTACGAGCAGTACTTC. Its translation: CASSQGSISSYEQYF.

This sequence joins TRBV19 and TRBJ2-5; D is unresolved. Trimming took off 6 bases at V and 4 bases at J, with 6 bases between the two ends. CDR1 is LNHDA and CDR2 is SQIVND in the germline V gene (reference sequence). This CDR3 contains 11 residues. The CDR3 sequence: CASRKGETQYF. The CDR3, as DNA: TGTGCCAGTAGGAAGGGAGAGACCCAGTACTTC.

This chain links TRBV19 with TRBJ2-2; TRBD1 matches 9 bases. This CDR3 region has 14 residues. The V and J ends lost 7 bases and 6 bases, in that order; junction bases with no gene match: 6. Germline V gene lookup returns CDR1 LNHDA and CDR2 SQIVND (reference sequence). Here the CDR3 DNA reads TGTGCCAGTACCGACAGGGGGAGGGCCGGGGAGCTGTTTTTT. Its translation is CASTDRGRAGELFF.